Shown below are 15 T cell receptor beta chains from a single sample sequenced in a study of HIV-infected patients and healthy controls. Whole blood was used without fractionation, so all unsorted peripheral T cells were included. 400 to 550 ng RNA was reverse transcribed with alpha and beta constant-region primers. Using multiplexing indices, alpha and beta chain libraries were generated apart by chain-specific third strand synthesis. TCRdb re-derived calls from the 5' RACE reads in MiXCR, one entry per CDR3 protein. The data contain 12,000 or so distinct CDR3 sequences, 9.3% of them seen just once; the ten biggest clones take up about a quarter. The material sequenced was blood, taken before antiretroviral therapy. These receptor sequences come from an adult with HIV infection. The donor label of this sample is uncertain.

This clonotype was observed many times. This chain joins TRBV13 and TRBJ1-4; no clear D. With 3 bases removed from V and 0 bases from J, the gap between germline ends came to 11 bases. Per germline, CDR1 PRHDT and CDR2 FYEKMQ (reference sequence). CDR3 length: 16 amino acids. CDR3 sequence: CASSFKGTATNEKLFF. CDR3 DNA: TGTGCCAGCAGCTTCAAGGGAACTGCAACTAATGAAAAACTGTTTTTT.

This clonotype was counted at least ten times. This chain joins TRBV24-1 and TRBJ1-2, with D maybe TRBD1 (5 bases). Trimming took 3 bases from V and 10 from J, leaving 11 bases between them. Germline V gene lookup returns CDR1 KGHDR and CDR2 SFDVKD. The CDR3 runs 12 residues. The CDR3 spells CATSDRGLDYTF. Here the CDR3 DNA reads TGTGCCACCAGTGATAGGGGACTCGACTACACCTTC.

There are many counts of this clonotype. The V gene is TRBV20-1, the J gene TRBJ2-5; TRBD2 agrees at 7 bases. Germline V CDR1 and CDR2: DFQATT, SNEGSKA (reference sequence). The CDR3 consists of 14 residues. V gave up 6 bases and J gave up 1 base; unmatched junction bases: 8. The CDR3 region is CSALGPSGQETQYF. CDR3 DNA sequence: TGCAGTGCATTGGGGCCTAGCGGCCAAGAGACCCAGTACTTC.

The sample holds many counts of this clonotype. The rearrangement joins TRBV14 to TRBJ1-6, with 7 bases aligning to TRBD1. Germline V CDR1 and CDR2: SGHDN, FVKESK. The CDR3 covers 15 residues. Trimming took 4 bases from V and 6 from J; bases not matched to a gene: 6. CDR3 in amino acids: CASSPTRDSNSPLHF. The CDR3 DNA is TGTGCCAGCAGCCCGACGCGGGACAGTAATTCACCCCTCCACTTT.

The table lists this clonotype with many counts. The gene calls are TRBV24-1 and TRBJ2-1; TRBD2 might be the D (6 bases). CDR1 is KGHDR and CDR2 is SFDVKD in the germline V gene. Trimming took off 9 bases at V and 6 bases at J, with 14 bases between the two ends. The CDR3 covers 13 residues. CDR3 sequence reads: CATRDSTTNEQFF. The CDR3 DNA follows: TGTGCCACCCGGGACTCCACAACCAATGAGCAGTTCTTC.

This clonotype appeared many times. Written as DNA, the CDR3 is TGTGCCAGCAGATCTACAGGGGGCGCCCCGGTGGCCCAGTACTTC. This codes for CASRSTGGAPVAQYF. The V gene is TRBV27, the J gene TRBJ2-5, with TRBD1 matching over 9 bases. The CDR3 spans 15 residues. J lost 9 bases, V lost 6 bases, and 14 bases had no gene match. The V gene's germline CDR1 is MNHEY and CDR2 SMNVEV (reference sequence).

By sample share, this clonotype is medium-sized (0.01 to 0.1%). The rearrangement joins TRBV29-1 to TRBJ1-2; unclear D gene. The CDR3 has 14 amino acids. The germline V gene encodes CDR1 SQVTM and CDR2 ANQGSEA. V was trimmed by 4 bases and J by 1 base, leaving 13 bases between them. This chain's CDR3 is CSVVPPSHNYGYTF. The CDR3 DNA reads as TGCAGCGTTGTTCCCCCAAGTCATAACTATGGCTACACCTTC.

The chain has TRBV19 and TRBJ2-7, with 7 bases lining up with TRBD2. CDR3 length equals 16 residues. CDR1 is LNHDA and CDR2 is SQIVND in the germline V gene (reference sequence). The V gene end was trimmed by 5 bases and the J gene end by 0 bases; junction bases not matched to a gene: 10. The DNA for the CDR3 is TGTGCCAGTAGTGCCGGGACTATCAAAACCTCCTACGAGCAGTACTTC. It translates to CASSAGTIKTSYEQYF.

A few counts support this clonotype. This chain joins TRBV9 and TRBJ2-4; the match to TRBD2 covers 7 bases. The CDR3 is 14 amino acids. The junction had 5 bases not matched to a gene; V was cut back by 3 bases and J by 5 bases. Germline-derived CDR1 and CDR2 are SGDLS and YYNGEE. CDR3 protein: CASSATSRENIQYF. In DNA form, the CDR3 reads TGTGCCAGCAGCGCGACTAGCAGGGAAAACATTCAGTACTTC.

The CDR3 here is CSGQPGSIEETQYF. The CDR3 nucleotides read TGCAGTGGCCAACCAGGGTCGATCGAAGAGACCCAGTACTTC. The rearrangement links TRBV20-1 to TRBJ2-5, with D possibly matching TRBD1 (5 bases). Germline values: CDR1 DFQATT, CDR2 SNEGSKA (reference sequence). Trimming took 7 bases from V and 3 from J, leaving 18 bases between them. The CDR3 runs to 14 residues.

This clonotype was seen repeatedly, ten times or more. The DNA for the CDR3 is TGTGCCAGCAGCTTAGGTCAGGGTCGATCACCCCTCCACTTT. Amino acids: CASSLGQGRSPLHF. The rearrangement links TRBV7-9 to TRBJ1-6; perhaps TRBD1 as D (5 bases). The germline CDR1 and CDR2 sequences are SEHNR and FQNEAQ (reference sequence). V was trimmed by 1 base and J by 10 bases, leaving 11 bases between them. This CDR3 spans 14 amino acids.

This clonotype is deemed medium-sized. V is TRBV27 and J is TRBJ2-1; 8 bases agree with TRBD1. CDR1 is MNHEY, CDR2 SMNVEV, per germline (reference sequence). Losses at the gene ends were 3 bases for V and 3 bases for J; bases not matched to a gene: 1. CDR3 size: 14 residues. CDR3 nucleotides: TGTGCCAGCAGTTTGGGGACAGGCTACAATGAGCAGTTCTTC. It translates to CASSLGTGYNEQFF.

The table lists this clonotype with many counts. The chain has TRBV30 and TRBJ2-7, with TRBD2 matching over 11 bases. Germline V gene data show CDR1 as GTSNPN and CDR2 as SVGIG (reference sequence). CDR3 length equals 15 residues. V shed 0 bases, J shed 3 bases, and the junction held 4 bases outside the gene matches. This chain's CDR3 is CAWSVRLAGIYEQYF. The CDR3 nucleotides read TGTGCCTGGAGTGTAAGACTAGCGGGAATCTACGAGCAGTACTTC. Combining the CDR3 with reference TRBV30 and TRBJ2-7 gives the whole variable domain SQTIHQWPATLVQPVGSPLSLECTVEGTSNPNLYWYRQAAGRGLQLLFYSVGIGQISSEVPQNLSASRPQDRQFILSSKKLLLSDSGFYLCAWSVRLAGIYEQYFGPGTRLTVT.

This clonotype has ten or more counts. This chain uses TRBV10-2 with TRBJ2-7, with 7 bases aligning to TRBD1. The CDR3 covers 14 residues. The germline gives CDR1 WSHSY, CDR2 SAAADI. Germline trimming cut 7 bases from V and 3 bases from J; bases unmatched to any gene: 9. Written as DNA, the CDR3 is TGCGCCAGCACCGGGACAGCAAATTACTACGAGCAGTACTTC. Its protein is CASTGTANYYEQYF.

In its sample, this clonotype ranks as medium-sized. The chain recombines TRBV29-1 with TRBJ2-1; D is possibly TRBD1 or TRBD2 (6 bases each). Between the trimmed V and J ends, which lost 8 bases and 2 bases, there was a span of 34 bases. Germline lookup yields CDR1 SQVTM and CDR2 ANQGSEA. This CDR3 is built from 20 residues. The CDR3 region is CSFPPKGQSIGDSPYNEQFF. CDR3 bases: TGCAGCTTCCCCCCAAAAGGACAGAGTATCGGGGACTCGCCCTACAATGAGCAGTTCTTC.